Listed below are T cell receptor beta chains from one sample, sequenced in a study of cytomegalovirus exposure and HLA in healthy donors. Sequencing was performed with immunoSEQ multiplex PCR; in TCRdb, only in-frame clones are kept and a portion is missing. The table includes about 120,000 clones, nearly 80% detected once. Sequenced: PBMCs. The receptors were gathered from a woman in her thirties in good health and CMV-seropositive. Each CDR3 is given with its conserved first and last residue. A D gene is named only where the DNA matches it firmly.

j_gene: TRBJ2-7; d_gene: TRBD1; v_gene: TRBV5-4; CDR3aa: CASRPTGTGIYEQYF
j_gene: TRBJ2-2; d_gene: TRBD1; v_gene: TRBV28; CDR3aa: CASSSLSDRGYTGELFF
j_gene: TRBJ2-5; d_gene: NA; v_gene: TRBV14; CDR3aa: CASSQDWQAQYF
j_gene: TRBJ1-1; d_gene: TRBD1; v_gene: TRBV2; CDR3aa: CASSGTATEAFF
j_gene: TRBJ1-2; d_gene: NA; v_gene: TRBV12-2; CDR3aa: CANRSGDSSVYGYTF
j_gene: TRBJ1-1; d_gene: NA; v_gene: TRBV18; CDR3aa: CASSPPDRGGVGLEAFF
j_gene: TRBJ2-2; d_gene: TRBD1; v_gene: TRBV28; CDR3aa: CASSLWDRRNTGELFF
j_gene: TRBJ2-4; d_gene: NA; v_gene: TRBV4-3; CDR3aa: CASSQELGPKNIQYF
j_gene: TRBJ2-7; d_gene: TRBD1; v_gene: TRBV6-5; CDR3aa: CASSVDRDLYEQYF
j_gene: TRBJ2-5; d_gene: TRBD2; v_gene: TRBV7-3; CDR3aa: CASSPSGSKETQYF
j_gene: TRBJ1-1; d_gene: NA; v_gene: TRBV28; CDR3aa: CASRSYDLAGTEAFF
j_gene: TRBJ2-1; d_gene: NA; v_gene: TRBV11-2; CDR3aa: CASSLDGRVHPRVSYNEQFF
j_gene: TRBJ2-5; d_gene: NA; v_gene: TRBV28; CDR3aa: CASSLYSGGLETQYF
j_gene: TRBJ2-1; d_gene: NA; v_gene: TRBV10-3; CDR3aa: CAISEGVRNEQFF
j_gene: TRBJ1-1; d_gene: NA; v_gene: TRBV18; CDR3aa: CASSLRDKIMNTEAFF
j_gene: TRBJ1-1; d_gene: NA; v_gene: TRBV4-2; CDR3aa: CASSQVSGNEAFF
j_gene: TRBJ2-2; d_gene: NA; v_gene: TRBV19; CDR3aa: CASIRAGELFF
j_gene: TRBJ2-3; d_gene: TRBD2; v_gene: TRBV15; CDR3aa: CATSIGFSGDTDTQYF
j_gene: TRBJ2-3; d_gene: NA; v_gene: TRBV20-1; CDR3aa: CKGGGDTQYF
j_gene: TRBJ2-1; d_gene: TRBD2; v_gene: TRBV4-2; CDR3aa: CASSPSLAGANNEQFF
j_gene: TRBJ2-1; d_gene: TRBD2; v_gene: TRBV7-2; CDR3aa: CASSPGSGGRYNEQFF
j_gene: TRBJ2-5; d_gene: NA; v_gene: TRBV4-2; CDR3aa: CASSSDYPETQYF
j_gene: TRBJ2-7; d_gene: NA; v_gene: TRBV9; CDR3aa: CASSRGGSPSYEQYF
j_gene: TRBJ1-1; d_gene: NA; v_gene: TRBV5-6; CDR3aa: CASSLGGPNTEAFF
j_gene: TRBJ2-1; d_gene: TRBD2; v_gene: TRBV7-6; CDR3aa: CASSLFGGSNEQFF
j_gene: TRBJ2-7; d_gene: TRBD2; v_gene: TRBV14; CDR3aa: CASSPVPSGLPYEQYF
j_gene: TRBJ1-2; d_gene: NA; v_gene: TRBV5-6; CDR3aa: CASSLIQVPGYTF
j_gene: TRBJ1-1; d_gene: NA; v_gene: TRBV6-4; CDR3aa: CASKREVNTEAFF
j_gene: TRBJ1-6; d_gene: TRBD1; v_gene: TRBV6-4; CDR3aa: CASSATGESPLHF
j_gene: TRBJ1-1; d_gene: NA; v_gene: TRBV9; CDR3aa: CASSLGGRNTEAFF
j_gene: TRBJ1-2; d_gene: NA; v_gene: TRBV28; CDR3aa: CASSQGRYGYTF